This T cell receptor beta chain is from a study of T cell responses to AZD1222 COVID-19 vaccine. Whole-study results and caveats: Among vaccine-associated CD4 TCRs, coverage spanned spike, with dominance at 160-218 and 743-854. In a largely white British group with more females than males, clonal diversity was possibly underestimated. Sampling that yielded the repertoires occurred only after the peak T cell response.

The V end lost 1 base, the J end lost 0 bases, and 10 bases lay between the germline ends. The CDR3 runs to 16 residues. Germline CDR1 SGHVS, CDR2 FQNEAQ. Comments on this clone: Its antigen is still unknown.

TCRdb's table, derived via immunoSEQ multiplex PCR, lists solely in-frame clones and lacks some. The sample lists 75,000 to 95,000 clones; more than 70% were seen once. The input for sequencing was peripheral blood, taken 28 days after the second dose of the MenACWY control vaccine. This clonotype originated in an adult who received the MenACWY meningococcal vaccine as a control. The gene calls are TRBV7-8 and TRBJ1-5; perhaps TRBD1 as D (5 bases). The CDR3 reads CASSLVGGVSNQPQHF. The CDR3 nucleotides are TGTGCCAGCAGCTTAGTTGGGGGGGTTAGCAATCAGCCCCAGCATTTT.